This entry features one T cell receptor beta chain sequence. The antigen is undetermined. Using immunoSEQ multiplex PCR, the repertoire was profiled, and TCRdb retains in-frame clones only, with some absent. The data contain 450,000 to 700,000 clones, just under 97% of them singletons. The CDR3 consists of 13 residues. Germline V CDR1 and CDR2: SQVTM, ANQGSEA. Trimming took 5 bases from V and 0 from J, leaving 8 bases between them. The naive CD8 population came from CD45RO-negative cells selected for CCR7, without terminally differentiated effector memory CD45RA+ cells. This specimen comes from a study of shared clonotypes between healthy human individuals. Regarding the study as a whole: Investigators collected only blood, and repertoires in tissues likely differ. Naive subsets generally had larger estimated richness than memory subsets. Non-shared clonotypes showed lower generation probabilities than clonotypes common to all four donors. Sharing of clonotypes among donors was expected to vary with sequencing depth.

V is TRBV29-1 and J is TRBJ2-1, with D possibly called TRBD1 or TRBD2 (5 bases each). Input material: naive CD8+ T cells sorted from blood. This TCR derives from a woman aged 25 to 45 in good health. Here the CDR3 reads CSVWGSSYNEQFF. CDR3 nucleotide sequence: TGCAGCGTTTGGGGGAGCTCCTACAATGAGCAGTTCTTC.